The following is a T cell receptor beta chain sequence with its context. The data stem from a study of T cell responses to AZD1222 COVID-19 vaccine. Sequencing used immunoSEQ multiplex PCR; TCRdb keeps in-frame clones, though not all of them. The sample records under 200,000 clones, 85% to 95% being singletons. The CDR3 is made up of 15 amino acids. The germline CDR1 and CDR2 sequences are LNHNV and YYDKDF (reference sequence). The ends were cut back, 0 bases at V and 2 bases at J, with 11 bases in the middle. This rearrangement joins TRBV15 to TRBJ2-7, with D tentatively TRBD1 (5 bases). The origin of this receptor is an adult in good health. Source: peripheral blood, taken on day 0 of AZD1222 vaccination. This CDR3 reads CATSRDPNRPYEQYF. The CDR3, as DNA: TGTGCCACCAGCAGAGATCCCAACAGGCCCTACGAGCAGTACTTC.